The next 27 T cell receptor beta chains were all read from a single sample in a study of shared clonotypes between healthy human individuals. Sequenced by immunoSEQ multiplex PCR; TCRdb stores in-frame clones only, minus some. The sample carries over a million clones, roughly 96% recorded once. The sequenced sample consisted of naive CD4+ T cells sorted from blood. Subset defined: CD45RA+ positively selected. The receptors shown here come from a man aged 25 to 40 in good health.

V and J are TRBV27 and TRBJ1-5; D is undetermined. Germline CDR1 and CDR2: MNHEY and SMNVEV (reference sequence). The V and J ends lost 6 bases and 4 bases respectively, with 13 bases between them. CDR3 length equals 14 residues. As DNA, the CDR3 is TGTGCCAGCAGACGACGGCGGGATAATCAGCCCCAGCATTTT. Its protein product is CASRRRRDNQPQHF.

J is TRBJ1-1 and V is TRBV29-1, with D maybe TRBD1 (6 bases). V was shortened by 7 bases and J by 7 bases, with 19 bases between the two germline ends. The germline gives CDR1 SQVTM, CDR2 ANQGSEA. The CDR3 has 13 amino acids. The CDR3 region is CSAALTGAHEAFF. The CDR3, as DNA: TGCAGCGCCGCGCTCACGGGGGCCCATGAAGCTTTCTTT.

In this sample, this clone turned up once. V is TRBV29-1 and J is TRBJ1-1; no clear D. Trimming removed 8 bases at V and 4 bases at J, with 14 bases between. CDR1 SQVTM and CDR2 ANQGSEA come from the germline V gene. The CDR3 sequence is 12 residues long. CDR3 amino acids: CSTPGVGTEAFF. The CDR3 bases are TGCAGCACTCCTGGGGTAGGCACTGAAGCTTTCTTT.

This rearrangement joins TRBV18 to TRBJ1-5; D uncertain. This CDR3 is built from 20 residues. Germline V gene sequence: CDR1 KGHSH, CDR2 LQKENI. V was pared by 4 bases and J by 0 bases, with 25 bases between. CDR3 loop: CASSRRAAGPDFYSNQPQHF. In DNA form, the CDR3 reads TGTGCCAGCTCACGACGGGCGGCAGGTCCAGATTTCTATAGCAATCAGCCCCAGCATTTT. The full variable domain, completed using reference TRBV18 and TRBJ1-5, is NAGVMQNPRHLVRRRGQEARLRCSPMKGHSHVYWYRQLPEEGLKFMVYLQKENIIDESGMPKERFSAEFPKEGPSILRIQQVVRGDSAAYFCASSRRAAGPDFYSNQPQHFGDGTRLSIL.

This rearrangement joins TRBV11-2 to TRBJ1-1, with unresolved D. Trimming cost V 0 bases and J 3 bases, with 11 bases left between them. Germline values: CDR1 SGHAT, CDR2 FQNNGV. This CDR3 comprises 15 residues. The CDR3 spells CASSLERARDTEAFF. In nucleotides, the CDR3 is TGTGCCAGCAGCTTAGAACGGGCGAGGGACACTGAAGCTTTCTTT.

The V call is TRBV5-1, the J call TRBJ1-3; 9 nucleotides line up with TRBD1. V lost 0 bases, J lost 3 bases, and 1 base stayed unmatched. Germline V gene lookup returns CDR1 SGHRS and CDR2 YFSETQ. This CDR3 contains 15 residues. CDR3 in DNA: TGCGCCAGCAGCTTGGCGACAGGGGGTGGAAACACCATATATTTT. This translates into CASSLATGGGNTIYF.

The V gene is TRBV13, the J gene TRBJ2-3; D unclear. V gave up 8 bases and J gave up 6 bases, with 9 bases separating them. CDR3 size: 11 residues. The germline V gene encodes CDR1 PRHDT and CDR2 FYEKMQ (reference sequence). The CDR3: CASPWKDTQYF. The CDR3 coding sequence is TGTGCCAGCCCTTGGAAGGATACGCAGTATTTT.

V is TRBV7-9 and J is TRBJ2-7; 8 bases agree with TRBD1. V was pared by 5 bases and J by 7 bases, with 7 bases of the junction left unmatched. CDR3 length equals 13 residues. Germline values: CDR1 SEHNR, CDR2 FQNEAQ (reference sequence). For the CDR3, the DNA is TGTGCCAGCAGCCCAAAGACAGGGGATGAGCAGTACTTC. Translation gives CASSPKTGDEQYF.

This clone was seen once. The chain combines TRBV5-1 with TRBJ1-4, with D tentatively TRBD1 (5 bases). CDR3 length: 16 residues. V was shortened by 2 bases and J by 4 bases, with 15 bases between the two germline ends. Germline CDR1 reads SGHRS; CDR2 reads YFSETQ. CDR3 region: CASSFSVDSDNEKLFF. In DNA form, the CDR3 reads TGCGCCAGCAGCTTTTCTGTAGACAGTGATAATGAAAAACTGTTTTTT.

The chain employs TRBV27 and TRBJ2-3; unclear D gene. Germline V gene data show CDR1 as MNHEY and CDR2 as SMNVEV (reference sequence). CDR3 length equals 14 residues. Deletions cut 2 bases from V and 3 bases from J, with 9 bases between. The CDR3 bases are TGTGCCAGCAGTTTAGAAAGGGCAACAGATACGCAGTATTTT. It is translated as CASSLERATDTQYF.

This rearrangement joins TRBV11-2 to TRBJ2-7; no reliable D call. Trimming stripped 1 base from V and 3 bases from J, with 10 bases between. The CDR3 loop spans 14 amino acids. Germline V CDR1 and CDR2: SGHAT, FQNNGV. Here the CDR3 DNA reads TGTGCCAGCAGCTTAGCCGGGTCCTACTACGAGCAGTACTTC. It encodes CASSLAGSYYEQYF.

CDR3: CASSLSGLRGRDTEAFF. CDR3 bases: TGTGCCAGCAGTTTATCGGGCCTCAGGGGCCGGGACACTGAAGCTTTCTTT. The V and J genes are TRBV27 and TRBJ1-1, with D possibly matching TRBD1 (6 bases). From germline, CDR1 is MNHEY and CDR2 SMNVEV (reference sequence). CDR3 length equals 17 residues. Trimming cost V 0 bases and J 3 bases, with 17 bases left between them.

This clone has only one observation. The same CDR3 can be traced to other DNA sequences in this sample. The gene calls are TRBV30 and TRBJ2-5, with D possibly TRBD2 on 5 matching bases. This CDR3 is 12 amino acids long. The V gene lost 3 bases and the J gene lost 2 bases, with 7 bases spanning the gap. Germline V gene sequence: CDR1 GTSNPN, CDR2 SVGIG (reference sequence). The CDR3 nucleotides are TGTGCCTGGAGCTCGGGGCAAGAGACCCAGTACTTC. Its translation is CAWSSGQETQYF.

This clone showed up just once. The V call is TRBV2, the J call TRBJ2-1, with 11 bases lining up with TRBD2. V lost 5 bases, J lost 2 bases, and 5 bases stayed unmatched. Germline V gene data show CDR1 as SNHLY and CDR2 as FYNNEI. The CDR3 length is 16 residues. CDR3 region: CASSLSGRAAYNEQFF. DNA for the CDR3: TGTGCCAGCAGTCTTAGCGGGAGGGCCGCCTACAATGAGCAGTTCTTC.

The chain carries TRBV2 and TRBJ1-2; D not resolved. The CDR3 covers 12 residues. Germline V CDR1 and CDR2: SNHLY, FYNNEI. The germline V and J ends were trimmed by 2 bases and 3 bases, with 4 bases remaining between them. This chain's CDR3 is CASSEQDYGYTF. The CDR3 nucleotides are TGTGCCAGCAGTGAACAGGACTATGGCTACACCTTC.

The rearrangement uses TRBV6-5 and TRBJ2-5, with 7 bases that match TRBD1. The CDR3 loop spans 15 amino acids. V was clipped by 6 bases and J by 6 bases; unmatched bases: 13. From germline, CDR1 is MNHEY and CDR2 SVGAGI. The CDR3 sequence is CASRQSLTGRKTQYF. For the CDR3, the DNA is TGTGCCAGCAGGCAAAGTCTGACAGGGCGAAAGACCCAGTACTTC.

CDR3 bases: TGCGCCAGCAGCCCGGGAGGGGGGCGAGAGACCCAGTACTTC. Translating it yields CASSPGGGRETQYF. The chain couples TRBV5-1 to TRBJ2-5; TRBD2 matches at 8 bases. The germline gives CDR1 SGHRS, CDR2 YFSETQ. There are 14 residues in the CDR3. Trimming removed 4 bases from V and 4 bases from J; junction bases left unmatched: 6.

The rearrangement uses TRBV19 and TRBJ2-1, with TRBD1 identical over 8 bases. V trimming: 3 bases; J trimming: 7 bases; junction bases outside the gene matches: 2. This CDR3 has 13 residues. Germline CDR1 is LNHDA and CDR2 is SQIVND (reference sequence). The CDR3 bases are TGTGCCAGTAGTATCCGGACAGGGAATGAGCAGTTCTTC. This sequence encodes CASSIRTGNEQFF.

The chain employs TRBV28 and TRBJ1-1, with D perhaps matching TRBD1 (5 bases). There are 12 residues in the CDR3. V lost 4 bases and J 4 bases, leaving 7 bases between the germline ends. The germline CDR1 and CDR2 sequences are MDHEN and SYDVKM. CDR3 sequence reads: CASSSRVTEAFF. In nucleotides, the CDR3 is TGTGCCAGCAGTTCCAGGGTCACTGAAGCTTTCTTT.

The chain is built from TRBV10-3 and TRBJ2-7; TRBD2 matches 8 bases. Germline lookup yields CDR1 ENHRY and CDR2 SYGVKD. Losses at the gene ends were 6 bases for V and 2 bases for J; bases not matched to a gene: 6. This CDR3 region has 14 residues. The CDR3 DNA reads TGTGCCATCAGCGACACTAGCGGTCCCTACGAGCAGTACTTC. Its translation: CAISDTSGPYEQYF.

The chain carries TRBV7-9 and TRBJ1-4, with D maybe TRBD1 (5 bases). Per germline, CDR1 SEHNR and CDR2 FQNEAQ (reference sequence). The ends were cut back, 5 bases at V and 7 bases at J, with 20 bases in the middle. CDR3 length equals 16 residues. CDR3 residues: CASSLYRGRESEKLFF. The CDR3, as DNA: TGTGCCAGCAGCCTATATAGGGGAAGGGAGAGTGAAAAACTGTTTTTT.

The chain joins TRBV7-3 to TRBJ1-2, with 10 nucleotides matching TRBD1. Unmatched junction bases numbered 5, after V lost 1 base and J lost 6 bases. This CDR3 has 15 amino acids. Germline CDR1 reads SGHTA; CDR2 reads FQGTGA. The CDR3 spells CASSLNPGTGDGYTF. The CDR3, as DNA: TGTGCCAGCAGCTTAAACCCCGGGACAGGGGATGGCTACACCTTC.

The chain recombines TRBV29-1 with TRBJ2-5; no clear D. This CDR3 region has 15 residues. Germline V gene sequence: CDR1 SQVTM, CDR2 ANQGSEA. Trimming left V 4 bases short and J 5 bases short, with 20 bases between. The CDR3 spells CSVVSSPDVAETQYF. The CDR3 coding sequence is TGCAGCGTTGTAAGTAGCCCGGACGTGGCGGAGACCCAGTACTTC.

V gene TRBV7-2 combines with J gene TRBJ2-3; TRBD2 aligns across 12 bases. The CDR3 spans 17 residues. After removal of 6 bases from V and 5 bases from J, the junction contained 12 bases not matched to a gene. The V gene's germline CDR1 is SGHTA and CDR2 FQGNSA. CDR3 amino acids: CASSRASGRAVVDTQYF. The CDR3 DNA sequence: TGTGCCAGCAGTCGGGCTAGCGGGAGGGCCGTCGTAGATACGCAGTATTTT. Full variable domain (missing parts from reference TRBV7-2 and TRBJ2-3): GAGVSQSPSNKVTEKGKDVELRCDPISGHTALYWYRQSLGQGLEFLIYFQGNSAPDKSGLPSDRFSAERTGGSVSTLTIQRTQQEDSAVYLCASSRASGRAVVDTQYFGPGTRLTVL.

This sequence joins TRBV5-8 and TRBJ1-5, with TRBD1 matching over 9 bases. Unmatched junction bases numbered 13, after V lost 9 bases and J lost 0 bases. The germline V gene has CDR1 SGHTS and CDR2 YDEGEE. This CDR3 spans 17 amino acids. CDR3 sequence (DNA): TGTGCCACCCCGGTGGACAGGGGCTTTTATAGCAATCAGCCCCAGCATTTT. This sequence encodes CATPVDRGFYSNQPQHF.

The chain employs TRBV7-6 and TRBJ2-5, with a possible D match to TRBD1 (6 bases). V was cut by 0 bases and J by 2 bases, with 16 bases left in between. From germline, CDR1 is SGHVS and CDR2 FNYEAQ. The CDR3 totals 17 residues. This CDR3 is CASSLATTAGVQETQYF. The CDR3 nucleotides read TGTGCCAGCAGCTTAGCCACTACTGCAGGGGTTCAAGAGACCCAGTACTTC.

V is TRBV14 and J is TRBJ2-7; 11 bases map to TRBD2. V shed 1 base and J 5 bases; nucleotides not matched to a gene: 4. Germline V gene data show CDR1 as SGHDN and CDR2 as FVKESK. This CDR3 is built from 15 residues. Here the CDR3 DNA reads TGTGCCAGCAGCCAAGGACTAGCGGGAATCCACGAGCAGTACTTC. Residues: CASSQGLAGIHEQYF.